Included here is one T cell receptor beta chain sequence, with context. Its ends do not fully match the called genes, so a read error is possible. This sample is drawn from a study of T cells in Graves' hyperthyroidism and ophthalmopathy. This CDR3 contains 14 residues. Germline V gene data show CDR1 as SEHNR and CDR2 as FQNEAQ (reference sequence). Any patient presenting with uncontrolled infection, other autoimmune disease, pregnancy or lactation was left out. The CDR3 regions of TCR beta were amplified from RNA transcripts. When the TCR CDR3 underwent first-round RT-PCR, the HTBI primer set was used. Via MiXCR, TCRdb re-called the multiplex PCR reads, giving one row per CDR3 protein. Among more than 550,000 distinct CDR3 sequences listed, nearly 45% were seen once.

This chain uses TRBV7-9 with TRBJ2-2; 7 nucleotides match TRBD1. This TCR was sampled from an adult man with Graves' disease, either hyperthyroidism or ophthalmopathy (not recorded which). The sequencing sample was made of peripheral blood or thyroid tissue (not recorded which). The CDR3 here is CASSEPGQFGELLF. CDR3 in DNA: TGTGCCAGCAGCGAACCGGGACAGTTTGGGGAGCTGCTTTTT.